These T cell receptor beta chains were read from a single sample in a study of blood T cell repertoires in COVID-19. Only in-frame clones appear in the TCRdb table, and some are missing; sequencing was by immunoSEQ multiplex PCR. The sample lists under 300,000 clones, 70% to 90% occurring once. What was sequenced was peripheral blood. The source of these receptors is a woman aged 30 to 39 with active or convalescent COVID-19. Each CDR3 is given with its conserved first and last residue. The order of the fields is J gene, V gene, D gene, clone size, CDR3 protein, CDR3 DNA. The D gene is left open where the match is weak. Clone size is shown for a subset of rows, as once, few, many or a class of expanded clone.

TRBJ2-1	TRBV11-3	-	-	CASSLGQYNEQFF	TGTGCCAGCAGCCTCGGACAGTACAATGAGCAGTTCTTC
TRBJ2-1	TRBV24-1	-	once	CATSAAGRIDNEQFF	TGTGCCACCAGTGCTGCGGGGCGGATCGACAATGAGCAGTTCTTC
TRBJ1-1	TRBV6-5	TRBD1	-	CASSRTGGRTEAFF	TGTGCCAGCAGCCGGACAGGGGGCCGAACTGAAGCTTTCTTT
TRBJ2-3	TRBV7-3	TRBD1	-	CASSLGQGGIGTQYF	TGTGCCAGCAGCCTGGGACAGGGAGGTATTGGTACGCAGTATTTT
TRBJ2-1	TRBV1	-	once	CTSSQGWQGANEQFF	TGCACCAGCAGCCAAGGGTGGCAGGGGGCGAATGAGCAGTTCTTC
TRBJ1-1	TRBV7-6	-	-	CASSRSTGTEAFF	TGTGCCAGCAGCCGTTCGACAGGCACTGAAGCTTTCTTT
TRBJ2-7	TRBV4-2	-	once	CASSRTGTEQYF	TGTGCCAGCAGCCGAACCGGGACAGAGCAGTACTTC
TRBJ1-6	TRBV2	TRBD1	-	CASAPRGRGDSPLHF	TGTGCCAGCGCCCCCAGGGGGAGAGGTGATTCACCCCTCCACTTT
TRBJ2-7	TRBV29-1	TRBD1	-	CSVGFRTGYDEQYF	TGCAGCGTTGGTTTCCGGACAGGGTATGACGAGCAGTACTTC
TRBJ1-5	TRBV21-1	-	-	CASSILQGKPQHF	TGTGCCAGCAGCATTTTACAGGGTAAGCCCCAGCATTTT
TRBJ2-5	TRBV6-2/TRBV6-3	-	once	CASSLSQETQYF	TGTGCCAGCAGTTTGTCACAAGAGACCCAGTACTTC
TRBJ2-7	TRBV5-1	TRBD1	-	CASSTVQGAEQYF	TGCGCCAGCAGTACGGTTCAGGGGGCCGAGCAGTACTTC
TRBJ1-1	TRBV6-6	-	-	CASREIWTEAFF	TGTGCCAGCAGGGAGATCTGGACTGAAGCTTTCTTT
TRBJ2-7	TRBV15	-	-	CATSMQGYEQYF	TGTGCCACCAGCATGCAGGGCTACGAGCAGTACTTC
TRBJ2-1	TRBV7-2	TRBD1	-	CASSLAGTANNEQFF	TGTGCCAGCAGCTTAGCTGGGACAGCTAACAATGAGCAGTTCTTC
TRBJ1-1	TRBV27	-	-	CASSLRENTEAFF	TGTGCCAGCAGTTTGAGGGAGAACACTGAAGCTTTCTTT
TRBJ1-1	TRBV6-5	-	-	CASSYSIRNTEAFF	TGTGCCAGCAGTTACTCGATCAGAAACACTGAAGCTTTCTTT
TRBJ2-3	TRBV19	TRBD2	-	CASSKTSGEDTQYF	TGTGCCAGTAGTAAGACTAGCGGGGAGGATACGCAGTATTTT
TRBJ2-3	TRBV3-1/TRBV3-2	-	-	CASSQGAGGRGEQDTQYF	TGTGCCAGCAGCCAAGGAGCCGGTGGGCGGGGTGAGCAAGATACGCAGTATTTT
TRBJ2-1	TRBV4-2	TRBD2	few	CASSSWSGGAGVSEQFF	TGTGCCAGCAGCTCGTGGAGCGGGGGGGCCGGGGTTTCTGAGCAGTTCTTC
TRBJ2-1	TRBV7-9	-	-	CASSWGENEQFF	TGTGCCAGCAGCTGGGGGGAGAATGAGCAGTTCTTC
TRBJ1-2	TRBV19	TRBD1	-	CASSIQLRTGGGYTF	TGTGCCAGTAGTATCCAACTCCGGACAGGGGGAGGCTACACCTTC
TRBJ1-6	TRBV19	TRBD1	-	CASSFRGNYNSPLHF	TGTGCCAGTAGCTTCAGGGGGAACTATAATTCACCCCTCCACTTT
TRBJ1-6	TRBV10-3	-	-	CAISEVLRDSPLHF	TGTGCCATCAGTGAGGTCCTACGAGATTCACCCCTCCACTTT
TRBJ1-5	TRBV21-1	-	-	CASSKDRAFNQPQHF	TGTGCCAGCAGCAAAGACAGGGCATTCAATCAGCCCCAGCATTTT
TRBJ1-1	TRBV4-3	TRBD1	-	CASSPTGQGYAFF	TGCGCCAGCAGCCCTACGGGACAGGGTTACGCTTTCTTT
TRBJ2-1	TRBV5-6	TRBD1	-	CASSLAGTGGPYNEQFF	TGTGCCAGCAGCTTGGCAGGGACAGGGGGCCCCTACAATGAGCAGTTCTTC
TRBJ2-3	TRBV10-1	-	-	CASSELRGAKTDTQYF	TGCGCCAGCAGTGAACTCAGGGGAGCAAAGACAGATACGCAGTATTTT
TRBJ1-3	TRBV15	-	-	CATSSGPGRGNTIYF	TGTGCCACCAGCAGTGGACCGGGAAGGGGGAACACCATATATTTT
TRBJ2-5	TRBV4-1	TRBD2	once	CASSQDGLPSGGETQYF	TGCGCCAGCAGCCAAGATGGGTTACCTAGCGGAGGAGAGACCCAGTACTTC
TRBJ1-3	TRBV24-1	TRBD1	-	CATSAGRQGSGNTIYF	TGTGCCACCAGTGCCGGAAGACAGGGCTCTGGAAACACCATATATTTT
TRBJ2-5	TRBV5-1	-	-	CASSLDRVSETQYF	TGCGCCAGCAGCTTGGACAGGGTGTCCGAGACCCAGTACTTC
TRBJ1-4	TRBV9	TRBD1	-	CASSVTGVSYEKLFF	TGTGCCAGCAGCGTTACAGGGGTTTCTTATGAAAAACTGTTTTTT
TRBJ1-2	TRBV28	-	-	CATRDTRNLNGYTF	TGTGCCACCCGGGACACCCGGAACCTTAATGGCTACACCTTC
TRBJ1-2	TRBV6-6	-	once	CASSYGGGGNSGYTF	TGTGCCAGCAGTTACGGAGGGGGAGGGAACAGTGGCTACACCTTC
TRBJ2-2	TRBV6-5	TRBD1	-	CASMGQTNTGELFF	TGTGCCAGCATGGGACAGACGAACACCGGGGAGCTGTTTTTT
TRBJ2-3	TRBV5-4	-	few	CASNPRGSIRGVAQYF	TGTGCCAGCAACCCCCGAGGGTCGATCCGAGGTGTTGCGCAGTATTTT
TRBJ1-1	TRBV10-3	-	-	CAISQSHTDEAFF	TGTGCCATCAGTCAGAGTCATACAGATGAAGCTTTCTTT
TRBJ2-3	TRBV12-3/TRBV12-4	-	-	CASTEYIQDTQYF	TGTGCCAGCACTGAATACATCCAGGATACGCAGTATTTT
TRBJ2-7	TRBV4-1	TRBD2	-	CASSQSPGLAGEYEQYF	TGCGCCAGCAGCCAGTCCCCCGGGCTAGCGGGGGAGTACGAGCAGTACTTC
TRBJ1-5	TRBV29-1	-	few	CSVRNNSNQPQHF	TGCAGCGTTCGAAACAATAGCAATCAGCCCCAGCATTTT
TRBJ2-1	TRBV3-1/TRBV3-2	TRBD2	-	CASSPRTSGGKPEQFF	TGTGCCAGCAGTCCAAGGACTAGCGGGGGCAAACCTGAGCAGTTCTTC
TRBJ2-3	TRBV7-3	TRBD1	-	CASSPRTGSGTDTQYF	TGTGCCAGCAGCCCTAGGACAGGCAGCGGCACAGATACGCAGTATTTT
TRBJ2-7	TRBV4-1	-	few	CASSQDSPGSYEQYF	TGCGCCAGCAGCCAAGATTCTCCAGGGTCCTACGAGCAGTACTTC
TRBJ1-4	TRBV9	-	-	CASSALEGTNEKLFF	TGTGCCAGCAGCGCTCTGGAGGGGACTAATGAAAAACTGTTTTTT
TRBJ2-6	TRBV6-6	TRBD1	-	CASSPRRSGTGGFGANVLTF	TGTGCCAGCAGCCCCCGAAGATCCGGGACAGGGGGCTTTGGGGCCAACGTCCTGACTTTC
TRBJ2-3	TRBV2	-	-	CASSLAASTDTQYF	TGTGCCAGCAGCTTAGCAGCAAGCACAGATACGCAGTATTTT
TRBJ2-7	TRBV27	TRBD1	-	CASKFRDSSYEQYF	TGTGCCAGCAAATTCCGGGACAGCTCCTACGAGCAGTACTTC
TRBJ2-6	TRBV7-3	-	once	CASSLTGYSGPGGANVLTF	TGTGCCAGCAGCCTGACCGGCTATTCCGGGCCGGGAGGGGCCAACGTCCTGACTTTC
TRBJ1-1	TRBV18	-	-	CASSPGAQGRDTEAFF	TGTGCCAGCTCACCCGGGGCCCAGGGGAGAGACACTGAAGCTTTCTTT
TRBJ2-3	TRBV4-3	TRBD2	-	CASSTGQGLAMNTQYF	TGCGCCAGCAGCACCGGACAGGGACTAGCGATGAATACGCAGTATTTT
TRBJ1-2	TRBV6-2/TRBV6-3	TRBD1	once	CASSYTTTGNGYTF	TGTGCCAGCAGTTATACCACGACAGGGAATGGCTACACCTTC
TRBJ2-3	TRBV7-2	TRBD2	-	CASSLAGIAGTTDTQYF	TGTGCCAGCAGCTTAGCGGGAATAGCGGGGACCACAGATACGCAGTATTTT
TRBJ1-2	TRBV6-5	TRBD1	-	CASSNGQGAFGYTF	TGTGCCAGCAGTAACGGACAGGGGGCTTTTGGCTACACCTTC
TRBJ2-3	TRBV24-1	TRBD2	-	CATSDRGTSGGWDTQYF	TGTGCCACCAGTGACCGTGGGACTAGCGGGGGGTGGGATACGCAGTATTTT
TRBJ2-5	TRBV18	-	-	CASSTTAGQETQYF	TGTGCCAGCTCCACGACAGCGGGTCAAGAGACCCAGTACTTC
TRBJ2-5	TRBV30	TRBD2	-	CAWSSPGGPKETQYF	TGTGCCTGGAGTTCCCCGGGGGGGCCGAAAGAGACCCAGTACTTC
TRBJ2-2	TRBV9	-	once	CASCSSPTNTGELFF	TGTGCCAGCTGCTCGAGTCCCACGAACACCGGGGAGCTGTTTTTT
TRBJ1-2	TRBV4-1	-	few	CASSPVGGSNYGYTF	TGCGCCAGCAGCCCCGTCGGAGGTTCTAACTATGGCTACACCTTC
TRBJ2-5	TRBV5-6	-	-	CASSLVGSGYQETQYF	TGTGCCAGCAGCTTAGTAGGGTCAGGGTACCAAGAGACCCAGTACTTC